The T cell receptor beta chain under discussion was sequenced for a study of cytomegalovirus exposure and HLA in healthy donors. Germline CDR1 is MNHNY and CDR2 is SVGAGI (reference sequence). The CDR3 is made up of 13 amino acids. Trimming removed 6 bases from V and 4 bases from J, with 10 bases in between. Points from the study as a whole: A later look showed TCR association rates differing by HLA locus, highest for DRB1 and lowest for HLA-C.

To note about this clone: What it binds is not known.

It was with 60 Vbeta and 13 Jbeta primers that the PCR ran. Sequencing used immunoSEQ multiplex PCR; TCRdb keeps in-frame clones, though not all of them. The sample yields about 170,000 clones, of which the top ten take up roughly 1.3%. The chain employs TRBV6-6 and TRBJ1-5, with a possible D match to TRBD1 (6 bases). The clonotype originates from a woman aged 55-70 years in good health and CMV-seronegative. The source material was PBMCs. CDR3 region: CASRATGNQPQHF. CDR3 in DNA: TGTGCCAGCAGGGCTACAGGGAATCAGCCCCAGCATTTT.